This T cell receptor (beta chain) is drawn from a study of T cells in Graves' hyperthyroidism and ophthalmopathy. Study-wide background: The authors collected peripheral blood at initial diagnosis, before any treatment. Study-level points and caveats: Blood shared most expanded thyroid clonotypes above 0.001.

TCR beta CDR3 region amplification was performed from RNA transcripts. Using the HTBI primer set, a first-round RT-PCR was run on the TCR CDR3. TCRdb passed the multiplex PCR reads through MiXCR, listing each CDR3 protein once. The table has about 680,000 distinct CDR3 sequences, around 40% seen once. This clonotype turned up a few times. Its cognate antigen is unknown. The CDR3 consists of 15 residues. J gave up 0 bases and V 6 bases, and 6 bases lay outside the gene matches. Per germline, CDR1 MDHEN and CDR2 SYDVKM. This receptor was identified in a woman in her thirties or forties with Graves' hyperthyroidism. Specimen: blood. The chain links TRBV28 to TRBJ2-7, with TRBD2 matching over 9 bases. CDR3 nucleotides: TGTGCCAGCAGCGGGACTAGCAGGAGCTCCTACGAGCAGTACTTC. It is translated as CASSGTSRSSYEQYF.